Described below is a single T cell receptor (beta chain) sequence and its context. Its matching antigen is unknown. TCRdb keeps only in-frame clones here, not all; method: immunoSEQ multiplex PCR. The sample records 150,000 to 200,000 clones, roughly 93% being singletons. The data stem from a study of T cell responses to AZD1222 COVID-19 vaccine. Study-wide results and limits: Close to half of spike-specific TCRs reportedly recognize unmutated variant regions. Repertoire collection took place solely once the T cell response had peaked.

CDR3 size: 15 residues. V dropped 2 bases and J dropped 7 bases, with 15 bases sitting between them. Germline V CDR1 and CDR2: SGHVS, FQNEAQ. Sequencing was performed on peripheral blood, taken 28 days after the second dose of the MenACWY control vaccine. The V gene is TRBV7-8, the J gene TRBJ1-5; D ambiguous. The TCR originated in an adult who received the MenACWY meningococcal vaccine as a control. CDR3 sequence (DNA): TGTGCCAGCAGCTTACTTACCAGATTAGGACAGCCCCAGCATTTT. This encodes CASSLLTRLGQPQHF.